Listed below are T cell receptor beta chains from one sample, sequenced in a study of cytomegalovirus exposure and HLA in healthy donors. Sequencing used immunoSEQ multiplex PCR; TCRdb keeps in-frame clones, though not all of them. The repertoire consists of approximately 150,000 clones, with roughly 73% occurring once and the leading ten covering 1.5% to 2%. The sequenced sample was PBMCs. The source of these receptors is a woman aged 18-35 years in good health and CMV-seronegative. CDR3s include the opening cysteine and the closing phenylalanine or tryptophan. The D gene is left open where the match is weak. Rows may omit the clone size; those that give it use once, few, many or a size class.

clone size	V gene	J gene	D gene	CDR3 DNA	CDR3 protein
few	TRBV5-4	TRBJ1-4	TRBD1	TGTGCCAGCAGCTCCGGGACAGGGGCCATAGCTGGGGGAAAACTGTTTTTT	CASSSGTGAIAGGKLFF
-	TRBV7-2	TRBJ2-5	TRBD1	TGTGCCAGCAGCGCGGACAGGGAGACCCAGTACTTC	CASSADRETQYF
-	TRBV5-1	TRBJ1-2	TRBD1	TGCGCCAGCAGCTTGGGACAGGGACATGGAGGCTACACCTTC	CASSLGQGHGGYTF
-	TRBV5-1	TRBJ1-1	TRBD1	TGCGCCAGCACCTATCCCAGGGGGCAGAACAGTGAAGCTTTCTTT	CASTYPRGQNSEAFF
-	TRBV5-4	TRBJ2-3	TRBD1	TGTGCCAGCAGCTGGGGACAGGGGAGCACAGATACGCAGTATTTT	CASSWGQGSTDTQYF
few	TRBV30	TRBJ2-3	TRBD2	TGTGCCTGGAGTGGTCCCAATTGGACTAGCGGGAGCACAGATACGCAGTATTTT	CAWSGPNWTSGSTDTQYF
-	TRBV5-1	TRBJ2-6	TRBD1	TGCGCCAGCAGCTTTCGGACAGGGGGTCTGAGCTCTGGGGCCAACGTCCTGACTTTC	CASSFRTGGLSSGANVLTF
-	TRBV9	TRBJ2-7	TRBD1	TGTGCCAGCAGCGTAGGACAGGGCGAGCAGTACTTC	CASSVGQGEQYF
-	TRBV28	TRBJ2-1	TRBD2	TGTGCCAGCACCCAGAGGGTAGCGGGGGCGAATGAGCAGTTCTTC	CASTQRVAGANEQFF
-	TRBV27	TRBJ1-1	-	TGTGCCAGCAGTTTAAAGCCCCAGGTCACTGAAGCTTTCTTT	CASSLKPQVTEAFF
-	TRBV18	TRBJ2-3	TRBD2	TGTGCCAGCTCACCACGAACTAGCGGTACAGATACGCAGTATTTT	CASSPRTSGTDTQYF
-	TRBV7-2	TRBJ2-3	-	TGTGCCAGCAGCCTCATCGCGGTTGCAGATACGCAGTATTTT	CASSLIAVADTQYF
-	TRBV5-4	TRBJ1-1	TRBD1	TGTGCCAGCAGCGGAGACAGGGTTGAAGCTTTCTTT	CASSGDRVEAFF
-	TRBV19	TRBJ1-5	TRBD1	TGTGCCAGTAGTATAGGTTACAGGGGGTGGGGGAGCAATCAGCCCCAGCATTTT	CASSIGYRGWGSNQPQHF
few	TRBV7-2	TRBJ1-2	TRBD1	TGTGCCAGCAGTTATAGCAGGGGGGATTTCTATGGCTACACCTTC	CASSYSRGDFYGYTF
-	TRBV7-9	TRBJ2-3	-	TGTGCCAGCAGCTTAGCGGGCGGACAGTCTACTAGCACAGATACGCAGTATTTT	CASSLAGGQSTSTDTQYF
once	TRBV18	TRBJ1-1	-	TGTGCCAGCTCAGGGGGGGGAATCAGCTACACTGAAGCTTTCTTT	CASSGGGISYTEAFF
few	TRBV4-3	TRBJ2-1	-	TGCGCCAGCAGCCAAGAAATGGCAGCGCTCACCTACAATGAGCAGTTCTTC	CASSQEMAALTYNEQFF
-	TRBV4-2	TRBJ1-4	TRBD1	TGTGCCAGCAGCCAAGAGGGGACAGGCCCCCTGAAACTGTTTTTT	CASSQEGTGPLKLFF
-	TRBV5-1	TRBJ2-1	TRBD1	TGCGCCAGCAGCTACGGACAGGGCTCCTACAATGAGCAGTTCTTC	CASSYGQGSYNEQFF
-	TRBV9	TRBJ2-1	TRBD2	TGTGCCAGCAGCACCAGGACTAGATTCAATGAGCAGTTCTTC	CASSTRTRFNEQFF
few	TRBV29-1	TRBJ2-7	TRBD1	TGCAGCGTCCAGCAGGGGGCAGGAGAGCAGTACTTC	CSVQQGAGEQYF
few	TRBV25-1	TRBJ2-1	TRBD2	TGTGCCAGCAGTGAGAGCGGGAGGGGCCATGAGCAGTTCTTC	CASSESGRGHEQFF
-	TRBV5-8	TRBJ2-2	-	TGTGCCAGCAGTTCCGGGACAAAGAACACCGGGGAGCTGTTTTTT	CASSSGTKNTGELFF
once	TRBV6-1	TRBJ1-5	TRBD1	TGTGCCAGCAGTGAAAGACAGGGGTTGAGACAGCCCCAGCATTTT	CASSERQGLRQPQHF
-	TRBV2	TRBJ2-1	-	TGTGCCAGCAGTGACGAGTCATATGAGCAGTTCTTC	CASSDESYEQFF
-	TRBV10-3	TRBJ1-2	-	TGTGCCATCAGTATCCGGGACACCCATATCGAAGGCTACACCTTC	CAISIRDTHIEGYTF
-	TRBV2	TRBJ2-1	TRBD1	TGTGCCAGCAGTGGGGACAGGGGTTACAATGAGCAGTTCTTC	CASSGDRGYNEQFF
once	TRBV28	TRBJ2-5	TRBD1	TGTGCCATCTCCGGGACAGGGGCAGGGGAGACCCAGTACTTC	CAISGTGAGETQYF
once	TRBV4-3	TRBJ2-3	-	TGCGCCAGCAGCCAAGACTGGGGCGGGGGCACAGATACGCAGTATTTT	CASSQDWGGGTDTQYF
-	TRBV5-7	TRBJ1-5	TRBD1	TGTGCCAGCAGCTTTTACAGGTCCAGGGGGAACAATCAGCCCCAGCATTTT	CASSFYRSRGNNQPQHF
-	TRBV30	TRBJ2-3	-	TGTGCCTGGAGTGTAACCGTCAGTCATGGCACAGATACGCAGTATTTT	CAWSVTVSHGTDTQYF
once	TRBV7-2	TRBJ1-2	TRBD1	TGTGCCAGCAGCTCGGGGACAGGGAATGGCTACACCTTC	CASSSGTGNGYTF
-	TRBV6-5	TRBJ2-7	-	TGTGCCTGCTCAGGGGGGTCGTCCTACGAGCAGTACTTC	CACSGGSSYEQYF
-	TRBV5-1	TRBJ1-4	-	TGCGCCAGCAGCTTGGATTCCACAACTAATGAAAAACTGTTTTTT	CASSLDSTTNEKLFF
-	TRBV6-5	TRBJ2-1	TRBD2	TGTGCCAGCAATAGCGGGTCTGAGCAGTTCTTC	CASNSGSEQFF
once	TRBV7-2	TRBJ1-4	-	TGTGCCAGCAGCTTAGGGCGGGGTAATGAAAAACTGTTTTTT	CASSLGRGNEKLFF
-	TRBV28	TRBJ1-5	TRBD1	TGTGCCAGCAGTCTCATAACAGGGGTCAATCAGCCCCAGCATTTT	CASSLITGVNQPQHF
-	TRBV7-6	TRBJ2-4	TRBD2	TGTGCCAGCAGCTTAAGCGGGATATCATCAGACATTCAGTACTTC	CASSLSGISSDIQYF
-	TRBV29-1	TRBJ1-1	-	TGCAGCTCCAGGCGGGAATTGAACACTGAAGCTTTCTTT	CSSRRELNTEAFF
-	TRBV27	TRBJ2-2	-	TGTGCCAGCACCCCCCGGCAGCACCGGGGAGCTGTTTTT	CASTPRQHRGAVF
-	TRBV5-1	TRBJ2-1	TRBD2	TGCGCCAGCAGCTTGCTAGCGGGATACAATGAGCAGTTCTTC	CASSLLAGYNEQFF